This is a list of T cell receptor beta chains from one sample in a study of CD8 T cells in ankylosing spondylitis. Each CDR3 protein is one row after TCRdb ran MiXCR on the 5' RACE reads. This table holds approximately 540,000 distinct CDR3 sequences, about 12% found once. Sequences were obtained from blood, either unsorted or a sorted T cell fraction (not recorded which). The receptor source for this set is a male donor with ankylosing spondylitis. CDR3s include the opening cysteine and the closing phenylalanine or tryptophan. A D gene is named only where the DNA matches it firmly. Clone size is shown for a subset of rows, as once, few, many or a class of expanded clone.

d_call | j_call | clone_size | v_call | cdr3_aa | cdr3_nt
NA | TRBJ2-1 | few | TRBV27 | CASSPLAASSYNEQFF | TGTGCCAGCAGTCCCTTGGCAGCGAGCTCCTACAATGAGCAGTTCTTC
TRBD1 | TRBJ1-2 | few | TRBV20-1 | CSARRGQDLGYTF | TGCAGTGCTAGACGTGGACAGGACCTAGGCTACACCTTC
NA | TRBJ2-2 | many | TRBV11-2 | CASSHPGGGGTGELFF | TGTGCCAGCAGCCATCCGGGTGGGGGCGGCACCGGGGAGCTGTTTTTT
TRBD1 | TRBJ2-2 | few | TRBV5-1 | CASSSGQANTGELFF | TGCGCCAGCAGCTCGGGACAGGCGAACACCGGGGAGCTGTTTTTT
NA | TRBJ2-1 | few | TRBV11-2 | CASSRLTDSYNEQFF | TGTGCCAGCAGCCGATTGACAGACTCCTACAATGAGCAGTTCTTC
NA | TRBJ1-1 | many | TRBV29-1 | CSVRTNTEAFF | TGCAGCGTGCGGACGAACACTGAAGCTTTCTTT
NA | TRBJ2-3 | NA | TRBV20-1 | CSARDTGGTDTQYF | TGCAGTGCTAGAGACACGGGGGGCACAGATACGCAGTATTTT
NA | TRBJ2-7 | few | TRBV18 | CASSPGPLEQYF | TGTGCCAGCTCACCAGGCCCCCTAGAGCAGTACTTC
NA | TRBJ2-1 | NA | TRBV11-2 | CASSPLVLDEQFF | TGTGCCAGCAGCCCCCTGGTCTTGGATGAGCAGTTCTTC
NA | TRBJ1-1 | NA | TRBV5-1 | CASSFIGVNTEAFF | TGCGCCAGCAGCTTTATTGGGGTGAACACTGAAGCTTTCTTT
TRBD2 | TRBJ2-1 | few | TRBV4-1 | CASSQDWGGSGYNEQFF | TGCGCCAGCAGCCAAGATTGGGGGGGTTCTGGTTACAATGAGCAGTTCTTC
TRBD2 | TRBJ2-2 | NA | TRBV19 | CASSIRTSANTGELFF | TGTGCCAGTAGTATTAGAACTAGCGCGAACACCGGGGAGCTGTTTTTT
TRBD1 | TRBJ1-1 | few | TRBV29-1 | CSVEEKTGGSTEAFF | TGCAGCGTTGAAGAAAAGACAGGGGGCAGCACTGAAGCTTTCTTT
TRBD2 | TRBJ2-1 | few | TRBV4-2 | CASSSGVSGRVNEQFF | TGTGCCAGCAGCTCGGGGGTTAGCGGGAGGGTCAATGAGCAGTTCTTC
TRBD2 | TRBJ2-1 | many | TRBV20-1 | CSARPPGLAGIYNEQFF | TGCAGTGCTAGGCCCCCGGGACTAGCGGGGATATACAATGAGCAGTTCTTC
NA | TRBJ2-1 | NA | TRBV3-1 | CARSQAHGLVNEQFF | TGTGCCAGAAGCCAAGCCCATGGGCTAGTCAATGAGCAGTTCTTC
NA | TRBJ2-6 | few | TRBV28 | CASSSPAGANVLTF | TGTGCCAGCAGTTCCCCGGCTGGGGCCAACGTCCTGACTTTC
NA | TRBJ2-1 | NA | TRBV7-8 | CASSIQTSSYNEQFF | TGTGCCAGCAGCATACAGACAAGCTCCTACAATGAGCAGTTCTTC
NA | TRBJ2-1 | NA | TRBV7-2 | CASSFQGASSYNEQFF | TGTGCCAGCAGCTTCCAAGGGGCTTCCTCCTACAATGAGCAGTTCTTC
TRBD1 | TRBJ1-6 | few | TRBV7-9 | CASSSQQGATFGSPLHF | TGTGCCAGCAGCTCACAACAGGGGGCGACATTCGGATCACCCCTCCACTTT
NA | TRBJ1-2 | NA | TRBV20-1 | CSARDGLYGYTF | TGCAGTGCTAGAGATGGCCTATATGGCTACACCTTC
TRBD2 | TRBJ2-1 | NA | TRBV10-3 | CAISETSGRANEQFF | TGTGCCATCAGTGAGACTAGCGGGAGGGCCAATGAGCAGTTCTTC
NA | TRBJ1-1 | NA | TRBV12-5 | CASGLGRTEAFF | TGTGCTAGTGGTTTGGGGCGGACTGAAGCTTTCTTT
TRBD1 | TRBJ1-1 | NA | TRBV20-1 | CSADRGNTEAFF | TGCAGTGCCGACAGGGGGAACACTGAAGCTTTCTTT
NA | TRBJ2-1 | few | TRBV7-9 | CASNADSWEQFF | TGTGCCAGCAACGCTGACTCCTGGGAGCAGTTCTTC
TRBD2 | TRBJ2-7 | NA | TRBV10-2 | CASTGAGVSNEQYF | TGCGCCAGCACCGGGGCGGGAGTAAGTAACGAGCAGTACTTC